This T cell receptor (beta chain) was profiled in a study of read filtering for tumor transcriptome and immune sequencing. Background on the study: Mean patient age was roughly 61 years, range 47 to 80; around 17 male, roughly 14 female. Revised staging placed about 8 patients in R-ISS I, some 17 in II, 6 or 7 in III.

At the time of active disease, bone marrow was collected from every patient. Whole-study results and caveats: RNA-seq captured clonotypes less deeply and reliably than IR-seq.

The germline V gene has CDR1 KGHSH and CDR2 LQKENI. The CDR3 length is 13 residues. The library was built from roughly 400 ng RNA with molecular barcoded adaptors for alpha/delta and beta/gamma chains. Each CDR3 protein is one row after TCRdb ran MiXCR on the reads. The profile shows around 140,000 distinct CDR3 sequences, around 13% of them singletons. This clonotype has more than one count but fewer than ten. As yet, its antigen is unknown. The junction and the germline gene differ at one end; a read error may be behind it. V gene TRBV18 combines with J gene TRBJ2-7; TRBD1 matches 7 bases. The sequence was collected from a donor at least 40 years old with multiple myeloma. Sequences were obtained from a population of CD138-negative cells sorted from bone marrow. The CDR3 loop is CASPPQGYHEQYF. The CDR3 DNA follows: TGTGCCAGCCCACCACAGGGGTACCACGAGCAGTACTTC. The full variable domain, completed using reference TRBV18 and TRBJ2-7, is NAGVMQNPRHLVRRRGQEARLRCSPMKGHSHVYWYRQLPEEGLKFMVYLQKENIIDESGMPKERFSAEFPKEGPSILRIQQVVRGDSAAYFCASPPQGYHEQYFGPGTRLTVT.